The text below deals with one T cell receptor beta chain. Its specificity is unknown. Stated time point: pre-treatment sample, taken before nivolumab and TIL therapy. Enrollment ran from October 2017 to January 2020. The immunoSEQ assay was v3. The method was immunoSEQ multiplex PCR; TCRdb's version includes in-frame clones alone and lacks a portion of them. The sample has 40,000 to 60,000 clones, 70% to 85% seen once. These data come from a study of TIL therapy for anti-PD-1-resistant metastatic lung cancer. About the study: Tumors carried a median about 1.5 non-synonymous mutations per megabase.

Study conclusions and caveats: Infused TIL clonotypes partially replaced the baseline blood repertoire, then decayed over months. This highly selected cohort may not generalize to typical lung cancer patients.

V gave up 8 bases and J gave up 4 bases, with 15 bases separating them. Looked up from germline, CDR1 is MNHEY and CDR2 is SVGAGI. The CDR3 loop spans 13 amino acids. The chain carries TRBV6-5 and TRBJ2-7; no reliable D call. The sequence derives from a woman aged 30 to 85 with non-small cell lung cancer. Sample: blood, taken at baseline. CDR3 in DNA: TGTGCCAGCGCGGCAGGCCCCTCGTACGAGCAGTACTTC. This translates into CASAAGPSYEQYF.